This T cell receptor beta chain originates from a study of early T cells in non-severe SARS-CoV-2 infection. Study context: Sequencing used unsorted whole-blood bulk RNA, so chains lack pairing. Findings of the study overall: VDJdb matching skewed toward anti-spike CD8 responses, missing private and CD4 specificities.

Remarks on this clonotype: Its cognate antigen is unknown.

The CDR3 contains 15 residues. From germline, CDR1 is LGHDT and CDR2 YNNKEL (reference sequence). V dropped 4 bases and J dropped 0 bases, with 12 bases sitting between them. Separate cDNA molecules each had unique molecular identifiers attached to them. Using its own MiXCR run on the 5' RACE reads, TCRdb lists one record per CDR3 protein. The profile shows tens of thousands of distinct CDR3 sequences, 6.2% of them singletons. The TCR sequence derives from an adult who was a healthcare worker with PCR-confirmed SARS-CoV-2 infection or an uninfected control (not recorded which). The V gene is TRBV3-1, the J gene TRBJ1-1; a possible D gene is TRBD1 (6 bases). Sequencing was carried out using whole blood. CDR3 nucleotide sequence: TGTGCCAGCAGCCGCCGGGACACAATGAACACTGAAGCTTTCTTT. This gives the protein CASSRRDTMNTEAFF.